A selection of T cell receptor beta chains follows, all from one sample in a study of blood T cells in healthy people across ages. TCRdb passed the 5' RACE reads through MiXCR, listing each CDR3 protein once. The data hold some 1.8 million distinct CDR3 sequences, with about two fifths observed a single time. Sequencing was performed on blood. Every receptor here comes from a human donor in good health. CDR3s include the opening cysteine and the closing phenylalanine or tryptophan. The order of the fields is V gene, J gene, D gene, clone size, CDR3 protein, CDR3 DNA. D genes are given only for firm matches. Size is stated for part of the rows, as once, few or many counts, or as a class when the clone is expanded.

v_call: TRBV7-9
j_call: TRBJ2-1
d_call: .
clone_size: .
cdr3_aa: CASSQSPGNEQFF
cdr3_nt: TGTGCCAGCAGCCAGTCCCCGGGGAACGAGCAGTTCTTC

v_call: TRBV15
j_call: TRBJ2-5
d_call: TRBD2
clone_size: .
cdr3_aa: CATSRAAGGWETQYF
cdr3_nt: TGTGCCACCAGCAGAGCAGCGGGGGGGTGGGAGACCCAGTACTTC

v_call: TRBV5-1
j_call: TRBJ1-1
d_call: .
clone_size: .
cdr3_aa: CASSWSDLGPENTEAFF
cdr3_nt: TGCGCCAGCAGCTGGAGCGATCTGGGACCCGAGAACACTGAAGCTTTCTTT

v_call: TRBV2
j_call: TRBJ1-4
d_call: .
clone_size: .
cdr3_aa: CASRGRGETNEKLFF
cdr3_nt: TGTGCCAGCAGGGGCAGGGGAGAAACTAATGAAAAACTGTTTTTT

v_call: TRBV29-1
j_call: TRBJ2-2
d_call: .
clone_size: few
cdr3_aa: CSVPTTGTGELFF
cdr3_nt: TGCAGCGTACCAACAACAGGGACCGGGGAGCTGTTTTTT

v_call: TRBV6-6
j_call: TRBJ2-5
d_call: .
clone_size: few
cdr3_aa: CASGKEETQYF
cdr3_nt: TGTGCCAGCGGGAAGGAGGAGACCCAGTACTTC

v_call: TRBV7-8
j_call: TRBJ2-6
d_call: TRBD2
clone_size: .
cdr3_aa: CASSSGTSGNRGVLTF
cdr3_nt: TGTGCCAGCAGCTCCGGGACTAGCGGGAATCGGGGCGTCCTGACTTTC

v_call: TRBV4-2
j_call: TRBJ2-7
d_call: TRBD1
clone_size: .
cdr3_aa: CASSQGPPGQGGVRQYF
cdr3_nt: TGTGCCAGCAGCCAAGGCCCTCCGGGACAGGGAGGAGTACGGCAGTACTTC

v_call: TRBV9
j_call: TRBJ1-2
d_call: TRBD1
clone_size: .
cdr3_aa: CASSVGAGGFFGYTF
cdr3_nt: TGTGCCAGCAGCGTGGGGGCAGGGGGGTTCTTTGGCTACACCTTC

v_call: TRBV4-3
j_call: TRBJ2-7
d_call: .
clone_size: few
cdr3_aa: CASSQLFGGDYEQYF
cdr3_nt: TGCGCCAGCAGCCAATTATTCGGCGGGGACTACGAGCAGTACTTC

v_call: TRBV28
j_call: TRBJ2-6
d_call: .
clone_size: once
cdr3_aa: CASGLVFAGANVLTF
cdr3_nt: TGTGCCAGCGGACTGGTTTTCGCTGGGGCCAACGTCCTGACTTTC